These 10 T cell receptor beta chains were all obtained from the same sample, sequenced in a study of T-cell memory formation after mild COVID-19. In TCRdb, the 5' RACE reads were re-called with MiXCR into one record per CDR3 protein. The sample carries about 250,000 distinct CDR3 sequences, 15% to 19% recorded once. The specimen was PBMCs or a T cell subset sorted from them (not recorded which). Every receptor here comes from an adult woman who had mild COVID-19 (a few samples of this study predate the infection). Cell type and time point are not known.

The V gene is TRBV7-2, the J gene TRBJ2-3; D may be TRBD2 (5 bases). Trimming took off 0 bases at V and 7 bases at J, with 5 bases between the two ends. Germline V lookup: CDR1 SGHTA, CDR2 FQGNSA. The CDR3 has 12 amino acids. The DNA for the CDR3 is TGTGCCAGCAGCTTAGCCGGGAATACGCAGTATTTT. Protein product: CASSLAGNTQYF.

This clonotype has only a few counts. The chain employs TRBV6-1 and TRBJ2-2; possible D gene TRBD2, 7 bases. Trimming took 4 bases from V and 3 from J, leaving 12 bases between them. Germline-derived CDR1 and CDR2 are MNHNS and SASEGT. The CDR3 is made up of 15 amino acids. The CDR3 coding sequence is TGTGCCAGCAGTGGCCGGGGGGCGTACACCGGGGAGCTGTTTTTT. Translation gives CASSGRGAYTGELFF.

The chain employs TRBV29-1 and TRBJ2-2; D possibly corresponds to TRBD1 (5 bases). This CDR3 has 13 residues. The V end lost 3 bases, the J end lost 0 bases, and 5 bases lay between the germline ends. Looked up from germline, CDR1 is SQVTM and CDR2 is ANQGSEA. The CDR3 nucleotides read TGCAGCGTTGACAGGGCGAACACCGGGGAGCTGTTTTTT. Translating gives CSVDRANTGELFF.

The genes are TRBV20-1 and TRBJ2-3; 10 positions match TRBD2. J gave up 3 bases and V 6 bases, and 6 bases lay outside the gene matches. The germline CDR1 and CDR2 sequences are DFQATT and SNEGSKA (reference sequence). This CDR3 is built from 14 residues. The CDR3 nucleotides read TGCAGTGCGCAAGCGGGGGGGCCTACAGATACGCAGTATTTT. Its protein product is CSAQAGGPTDTQYF.

The chain combines TRBV7-2 with TRBJ1-5; D gene ambiguous. Germline V lookup: CDR1 SGHTA, CDR2 FQGNSA. The CDR3 extends over 13 amino acids. V was shortened by 4 bases and J by 2 bases, with 6 bases between the two germline ends. CDR3 residues: CASSYRGNQPQHF. CDR3 DNA sequence: TGTGCCAGCAGCTACCGGGGCAATCAGCCCCAGCATTTT.

The chain carries TRBV7-3 and TRBJ2-1; no clear D. CDR3 length equals 16 residues. Germline CDR1 and CDR2: SGHTA and FQGTGA. Trimming pared 0 bases from V and 5 bases from J, leaving 14 bases between. CDR3 amino acids: CASSLTMGFGHNEQFF. The CDR3 nucleotides are TGTGCCAGCAGCTTAACCATGGGGTTCGGGCACAATGAGCAGTTCTTC.

V gene TRBV20-1 combines with J gene TRBJ2-3; D is ambiguous. Trimming shortened V by 6 bases and J by 5 bases, and 18 bases separated the two germline ends. The germline V gene has CDR1 DFQATT and CDR2 SNEGSKA (reference sequence). The CDR3 sequence is 14 residues long. CDR3 DNA: TGCAGTGCCGCGATCGGGTGGAATGGAGATACGCAGTATTTT. Translated: CSAAIGWNGDTQYF.

This chain links TRBV12-3 or TRBV12-4 with TRBJ1-5; D is undetermined. The CDR3 runs 14 residues. V was clipped by 5 bases and J by 7 bases, with 15 bases between them. CDR3 sequence (DNA): TGTGCCAGCAGTACTAGCCCGGGGAGACAGCCCCAGCATTTT. Protein sequence: CASSTSPGRQPQHF.

This clonotype was counted a few times. The chain is built from TRBV7-2 and TRBJ2-1; a weak D match, TRBD2 (5 bases). Per germline, CDR1 SGHTA and CDR2 FQGNSA. V gave up 3 bases and J gave up 4 bases, with 7 bases separating them. This CDR3 contains 13 residues. CDR3 residues: CASSLERYNEQFF. The CDR3 DNA follows: TGTGCCAGCAGCTTGGAGCGGTACAATGAGCAGTTCTTC.

The rearrangement joins TRBV5-6 to TRBJ2-1; the match to TRBD2 covers 11 bases. Germline CDR1 and CDR2: SGHDT and YYEEEE. The CDR3 is 16 residues long. Losses at the gene ends were 1 base for V and 5 bases for J; bases not matched to a gene: 5. Written as DNA, the CDR3 is TGTGCCAGCAGCTTGTGGCTAGCGGGGGGCCACAATGAGCAGTTCTTC. Translating gives CASSLWLAGGHNEQFF.